These T cell receptor beta chains were read from a single sample in a study of blood T cell repertoires in COVID-19. Repertoires were generated with immunoSEQ multiplex PCR, while TCRdb's copy carries only in-frame clones and drops some. The table records some 64,000 clones, 79% of them present only once. The source material was peripheral blood. The receptors were sampled from a woman aged 60-75 years with acute or convalescent COVID-19. Each CDR3 is given with its conserved first and last residue. D genes are given only for firm matches. A row's size may be missing; if present it is once, few, many or a size class.

abundance,v_gene,d_gene,j_gene,CDR3nt,CDR3aa
.,TRBV28,.,TRBJ1-2,TGTGCCAGCATTCCGAGGGGAGGTTGGATATTTAACTATGGCTACACCTTC,CASIPRGGWIFNYGYTF
.,TRBV4-1,.,TRBJ2-7,TGCGCCAGCAGCCAACCTGACAGTTCCTACGAGCAGTACTTC,CASSQPDSSYEQYF
.,TRBV7-8,.,TRBJ1-2,TGTGCCAGCAGCTTAAACAGGGTGGGATATGGCTACACCTTC,CASSLNRVGYGYTF
once,TRBV4-3,.,TRBJ1-5,TGCGCCAGCAGCCAAGATTTAGGCAGGAACAATCAGCCCCAGCATTTT,CASSQDLGRNNQPQHF
few,TRBV4-1,.,TRBJ2-1,TGCGCCAGCAGCCAAGCGGAGGGCTACAATGAGCAGTTCTTC,CASSQAEGYNEQFF
once,TRBV9,.,TRBJ2-1,TGTGCCAGCAGTTCCATGAGTACGGTATTCAATGAGCAGTTCTTC,CASSSMSTVFNEQFF
.,TRBV6-1,TRBD1,TRBJ2-2,TGTGCCAGCAGTGTCTGGGACAGGGGGTTCCGGACCGGGGAGCTGTTTTTT,CASSVWDRGFRTGELFF
.,TRBV11-3,.,TRBJ2-7,TGTGCCAGCAGCGTAGCACAATTCGACGAGCAGTACTTC,CASSVAQFDEQYF
once,TRBV5-4,.,TRBJ2-6,TGTGCCAGCAGCTTGGAAGCCACTGGGGCCAACGTCCTGACTTTC,CASSLEATGANVLTF
.,TRBV7-2,.,TRBJ1-1,TGTGCCAGCAGCACCGACAGGACCACTGAAGCTTTCTTT,CASSTDRTTEAFF
.,TRBV27,TRBD1,TRBJ1-5,TGTGCCAGCAGTTTATTTCAAACAGGGGGCATCCAGCATTTT,CASSLFQTGGIQHF
few,TRBV7-9,.,TRBJ2-2,TGTGCCAGCAGCTCCGAGGCCGGGGAGCTGTTTTTT,CASSSEAGELFF
.,TRBV28,.,TRBJ2-5,TGTGCCACCCTGGCATTCTGGGGCAGTCAAGAGACCCAGTACTTC,CATLAFWGSQETQYF
.,TRBV6-2/TRBV6-3,TRBD1,TRBJ2-1,TGTGCCAGCAGTTACTCGAGCGGCCAGGGGGTCTCCTACAATGAGCAGTTCTTC,CASSYSSGQGVSYNEQFF
.,TRBV4-2,.,TRBJ2-2,TGTGCCAGCAGCCAATCGGCGACACTGTCCGGGGAGCTGTTTTTT,CASSQSATLSGELFF
.,TRBV5-1,.,TRBJ2-5,TGCGCCAGCTGGGGCGAGGAGACCCAGTACTTC,CASWGEETQYF
.,TRBV2,.,TRBJ1-2,TGTGCCAGCAGTGAAGCGCGCGGCTACACCTTC,CASSEARGYTF
.,TRBV4-2,.,TRBJ1-1,TGTGCCAGCAGCCAGAACCTCGCGGCACTTGAAGCTTTCTTT,CASSQNLAALEAFF
.,TRBV27,.,TRBJ2-3,TGTGCCAGCAGTTTCAGGGATGATACGCAGTATTTT,CASSFRDDTQYF
.,TRBV4-1,TRBD1,TRBJ2-7,TGCGCCAGCAGCCCCGTAACAGGGGCCTACGAGCAGTACTTC,CASSPVTGAYEQYF
.,TRBV11-2,TRBD1,TRBJ2-1,TGTGCCAGCAGCACATTCCGGGACAGGGTTCTGGCTGAGCAGTTCTTC,CASSTFRDRVLAEQFF
few,TRBV18,.,TRBJ1-3,TGTGCCAGCTCACCACAGGGAGGCTCTGGAAACACCATATATTTT,CASSPQGGSGNTIYF
.,TRBV10-3,.,TRBJ1-4,TGTGCCATCAGTGATGAGGGGGGGAAACTGTTTTTT,CAISDEGGKLFF
.,TRBV2,.,TRBJ1-3,TGTGCCAGCAGGGAGGAGGCTGGCTCCCAGATCTTT,CASREEAGSQIF
.,TRBV6-1,TRBD1,TRBJ1-5,TGTGCCAGCAGTGACCTACAGGGGAGCAATCAGCCCCAGCATTTT,CASSDLQGSNQPQHF
.,TRBV7-6,.,TRBJ1-1,TGTGCCAGCAGCTTAGTGGACATGGGCTCCACTGAAGCTTTCTTT,CASSLVDMGSTEAFF
.,TRBV4-3,.,TRBJ1-2,TGCGCCAGCAGCCAAGACCCCTCCGCCCCTATAAATGGCTACACCTTC,CASSQDPSAPINGYTF
.,TRBV27,.,TRBJ1-6,TGTGCCAGCAGTTTTGGACTCCCGGGAGGTAATTCACCCCTCCACTTT,CASSFGLPGGNSPLHF
few,TRBV29-1,.,TRBJ1-1,TGCAGCGGACACGGAATGAACACTGAAGCTTTCTTT,CSGHGMNTEAFF
.,TRBV14,TRBD2,TRBJ2-2,TGTGCCAGCGCTACTAGCGGGGGCGGCACCGGGGAGCTGTTTTTT,CASATSGGGTGELFF
once,TRBV30,TRBD1,TRBJ1-2,TGTGCCTGGAGTCTTTATGGGACAGGGGGCGACTATGGCTACACCTTC,CAWSLYGTGGDYGYTF
few,TRBV27,TRBD1,TRBJ2-7,TGTGCCAGCAGTTTATCTACAGGGGGGTTTGGCGAGCAGTACTTC,CASSLSTGGFGEQYF
.,TRBV5-6,.,TRBJ2-7,TGTGCCAGCACCTTGCGGCCGGACAGTTACGAGCAGTACTTC,CASTLRPDSYEQYF
.,TRBV2,TRBD2,TRBJ2-2,TGTGCCAGCAGCGGACTGGGAGGGCTAACCGGGGAGCTGTTTTTT,CASSGLGGLTGELFF
.,TRBV6-5,TRBD1,TRBJ2-3,TGTGCCGCCCATCGAGAGAGGGGGCCGGTAGATACGCAGTATTTT,CAAHRERGPVDTQYF
.,TRBV4-1,.,TRBJ2-1,TGCGCCAGCAGCCAACGTTCCGGCGAGCGGCCTTACAATGAGCAGTTCTTC,CASSQRSGERPYNEQFF
.,TRBV28,.,TRBJ1-5,TGTGCCAGCAGAAACTTCGATCAGCCCCAGCATTTT,CASRNFDQPQHF
many,TRBV7-6,TRBD1,TRBJ2-2,TGTGCCAGCAGCTTAGACTCTGGGACAGGGGATAACACCGGGGAGCTGTTTTTT,CASSLDSGTGDNTGELFF
.,TRBV27,TRBD1,TRBJ1-1,TGTGCCAGCAGTCTCGACAGGGGCACTGAAGCTTTCTTT,CASSLDRGTEAFF
.,TRBV12-3/TRBV12-4,.,TRBJ1-2,TGTGCCAGCACCACCTCCCGGGGTGGGGGCTACACCTTC,CASTTSRGGGYTF
.,TRBV2,TRBD2,TRBJ2-3,TGTGCCAGCAAGAGTGTGGGTGGACTAGTCCCAGATACGCAGTATTTT,CASKSVGGLVPDTQYF
.,TRBV19,TRBD1,TRBJ1-2,TGTGCCAGTAGTCCCGGCTCGGGACAGAGTTATGGCTACACCTTC,CASSPGSGQSYGYTF
.,TRBV12-3/TRBV12-4,.,TRBJ1-1,TGTGCCAGCGGGGGGTGGAACACTGAAGCTTTCTTT,CASGGWNTEAFF
.,TRBV28,TRBD2,TRBJ2-1,TGTGCCAGCAGTCCCCGCAAAGGGAGGGCCTCCTACAATGAGCAGTTCTTC,CASSPRKGRASYNEQFF
.,TRBV18,TRBD1,TRBJ2-5,TGTGCCAGCTCACTCGGTCGGACAGGGTGGCAAGAGACCCAGTACTTC,CASSLGRTGWQETQYF
.,TRBV10-3,TRBD2,TRBJ2-1,TGTGCCATCAGTGAGTTAGGCGGGGGGTACAATGAGCAGTTCTTC,CAISELGGGYNEQFF
.,TRBV24-1,.,TRBJ1-5,TGTGCCACCAGGCCGGGGTATAGCAATCAGCCCCAGCATTTT,CATRPGYSNQPQHF
.,TRBV5-4,.,TRBJ2-6,TGTGCCAGCAGCTTTAACAGGGCCGCAGGGGCCAACGTCCTGACTTTC,CASSFNRAAGANVLTF
.,TRBV28,TRBD2,TRBJ2-3,TGTGCCAGCAGTGGACTAGCGGGGGTGATATCAGATACGCAGTATTTT,CASSGLAGVISDTQYF